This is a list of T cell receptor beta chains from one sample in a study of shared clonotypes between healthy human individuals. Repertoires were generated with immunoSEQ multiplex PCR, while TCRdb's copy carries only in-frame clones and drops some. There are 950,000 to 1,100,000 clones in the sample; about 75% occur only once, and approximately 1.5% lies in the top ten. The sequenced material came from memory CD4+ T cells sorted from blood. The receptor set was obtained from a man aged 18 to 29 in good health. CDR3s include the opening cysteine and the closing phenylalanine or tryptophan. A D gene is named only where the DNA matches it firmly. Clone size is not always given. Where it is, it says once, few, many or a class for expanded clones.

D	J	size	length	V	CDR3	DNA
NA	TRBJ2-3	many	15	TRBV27	CASSFLGGLTDTQYF	TGTGCCAGCAGTTTCTTGGGGGGCCTCACAGATACGCAGTATTTT
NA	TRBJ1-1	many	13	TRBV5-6	CASSRGQLTEAFF	TGTGCCAGCAGCCGTGGACAACTCACTGAAGCTTTCTTT
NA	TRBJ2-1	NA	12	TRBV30	CAWSASGPEQFF	TGTGCCTGGAGTGCTTCTGGGCCCGAGCAGTTCTTC
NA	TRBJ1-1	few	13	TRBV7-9	CASSGTDNTEAFF	TGTGCCAGCAGCGGGACGGATAACACTGAAGCTTTCTTT
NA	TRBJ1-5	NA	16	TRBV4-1	CASSQDRQGLNQPQHF	TGCGCCAGCAGCCAAGATAGGCAGGGTTTAAATCAGCCCCAGCATTTT
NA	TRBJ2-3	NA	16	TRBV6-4	CASHRTRGWGTDTQYF	TGTGCCAGTCATCGAACCAGGGGATGGGGCACAGATACGCAGTATTTT
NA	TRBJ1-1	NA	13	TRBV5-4	CASNLEGVAEAFF	TGTGCCAGCAACTTAGAGGGAGTCGCTGAAGCTTTCTTT
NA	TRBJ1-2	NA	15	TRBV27	CASSSLTGLGYGYTF	TGTGCCAGCAGTTCGCTGACAGGCCTTGGGTATGGCTACACCTTC
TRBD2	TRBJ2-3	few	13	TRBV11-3	CASGLAGGNTQYF	TGTGCCAGCGGACTAGCGGGGGGTAATACGCAGTATTTT
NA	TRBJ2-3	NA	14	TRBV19	CASSRGQGSDTQYF	TGTGCCAGTTCCAGAGGCCAGGGTTCAGATACGCAGTATTTT
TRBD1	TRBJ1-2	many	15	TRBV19	CASSLGDRGSYGYTF	TGTGCCAGTAGTCTTGGGGACAGGGGTTCGTATGGCTACACCTTC
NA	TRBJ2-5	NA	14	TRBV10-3	CAIRRSGGEETQYF	TGTGCCATCAGGAGGTCGGGTGGGGAAGAGACCCAGTACTTC
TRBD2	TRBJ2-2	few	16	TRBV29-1	CSVGASGFIGTGELFF	TGCAGCGTTGGGGCTAGCGGGTTTATAGGGACCGGGGAGCTGTTTTTT
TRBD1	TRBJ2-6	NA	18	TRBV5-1	CASRHPGQGALGANVLTF	TGCGCCAGCAGACACCCGGGACAGGGGGCGCTTGGGGCCAACGTCCTGACTTTC
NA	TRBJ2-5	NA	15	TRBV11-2	CASSLDGTGGETQYF	TGTGCCAGCAGCTTAGATGGCACAGGCGGGGAGACCCAGTACTTC